This is a list of T cell receptor beta chains from one sample in a study of early T cells in non-severe SARS-CoV-2 infection. Each CDR3 protein is one row after TCRdb ran MiXCR on the 5' RACE reads. The sample comprises approximately 27,000 distinct CDR3 sequences, 5.8% of which are singletons, and roughly 5.2% rests with the top ten. The sample consisted of whole blood. The receptors come from an adult who was a healthcare worker with PCR-confirmed SARS-CoV-2 infection or an uninfected control (not recorded which). CDR3s include the opening cysteine and the closing phenylalanine or tryptophan. The order of the fields is V gene, CDR3 length, clone size, J gene, D gene, CDR3 protein, CDR3 DNA. The D gene is left open where the match is weak. Some rows mark clone size as missing; the rest say once, few, many or name a class of expanded clone.

>TRBV9|11|.|TRBJ2-1|.
CASSAMNEQFF
TGTGCCAGCAGCGCGATGAATGAGCAGTTCTTC
>TRBV7-9|15|few|TRBJ2-7|.
CASTFPSGLRGEQYF
TGTGCCAGCACCTTCCCCTCCGGGCTACGAGGGGAGCAGTACTTC
>TRBV5-1|12|.|TRBJ2-5|.
CASSRVRETQYF
TGCGCCAGCAGCCGAGTAAGGGAGACCCAGTACTTC
>TRBV7-8|15|.|TRBJ2-2|.
CASSLGWLNTGELFF
TGTGCCAGCAGCTTAGGTTGGCTCAACACCGGGGAGCTGTTTTTT
>TRBV27|12|many|TRBJ2-1|TRBD2
CASRQTSGRLFF
TGTGCCAGCAGGCAGACTAGCGGGAGATTGTTCTTC
>TRBV11-3|15|many|TRBJ2-2|.
CASSLIGGGPGELFF
TGTGCCAGCAGCCTCATAGGAGGGGGACCCGGGGAGCTGTTTTTT
>TRBV7-2|15|many|TRBJ2-1|.
CASSLEASTYNEQFF
TGTGCCAGCAGCTTAGAAGCGTCCACCTACAATGAGCAGTTCTTC
>TRBV29-1|12|medium-sized|TRBJ1-5|.
CSVGSSNQPQHF
TGCAGCGTAGGGAGTAGCAATCAGCCCCAGCATTTT
>TRBV5-1|16|once|TRBJ2-2|.
CASSFTGTANTGELFF
TGCGCCAGCAGCTTCACCGGGACCGCTAACACCGGGGAGCTGTTTTTT
>TRBV12-3/TRBV12-4|14|few|TRBJ2-3|.
CASSRSLGEDTQYF
TGTGCCAGCAGCCGTTCTCTCGGGGAAGATACGCAGTATTTT
>TRBV27|16|many|TRBJ1-6|.
CASSPPRAVYNSPLHF
TGTGCCAGCAGTCCCCCCAGGGCCGTTTATAATTCACCCCTCCACTTT
>TRBV6-2/TRBV6-3|15|many|TRBJ1-6|.
CASTGGWGSGSPLHF
TGTGCCAGCACCGGAGGATGGGGCTCCGGTTCACCCCTCCACTTT
>TRBV3-1|13|many|TRBJ2-7|.
CASSRNRRYEQYF
TGTGCCAGCAGTCGCAACCGACGATACGAGCAGTACTTC
>TRBV4-1|15|many|TRBJ2-7|TRBD2
CASSPRPGRASEQYF
TGCGCCAGCAGCCCCCGGCCCGGGAGGGCCTCTGAGCAGTACTTC
>TRBV18|17|.|TRBJ2-1|TRBD1
CASSAGQGVDRPSPQFF
TGTGCCAGCTCCGCTGGGCAGGGGGTAGACCGACCCTCCCCGCAGTTCTTC
>TRBV7-9|15|many|TRBJ2-7|TRBD1
CASSNRDRGNYEQYF
TGTGCCAGCAGCAACCGGGACAGGGGTAATTACGAGCAGTACTTC
>TRBV18|18|many|TRBJ1-1|.
CASSPLQPGTGMNTEAFF
TGTGCCAGCTCACCATTACAGCCAGGGACCGGCATGAACACTGAAGCTTTCTTT
>TRBV5-4|15|.|TRBJ2-2|.
CASSPVGRETGELFF
TGTGCCAGCAGCCCCGTGGGCAGGGAGACCGGGGAGCTGTTTTTT
>TRBV28|15|.|TRBJ2-7|.
CASSSPGLLVYEQYF
TGTGCCAGCAGTTCACCCGGACTGTTGGTCTACGAGCAGTACTTC
>TRBV27|15|many|TRBJ1-5|.
CASSQQGLSNQPQHF
TGTGCCAGCAGCCAACAGGGACTTAGCAATCAGCCCCAGCATTTT
>TRBV7-3|13|many|TRBJ2-2|.
CASSPGPTGELFF
TGTGCCAGCAGCCCGGGTCCAACCGGGGAGCTGTTTTTT
>TRBV20-1|14|few|TRBJ1-5|TRBD1
CSASNRGGEQPQHF
TGCAGTGCTAGTAACAGGGGAGGGGAGCAGCCCCAGCATTTT
>TRBV7-9|15|many|TRBJ2-4|TRBD1
CASSYQGADENIQYF
TGTGCCAGCAGCTATCAGGGGGCCGATGAAAACATTCAGTACTTC
>TRBV12-3/TRBV12-4|14|.|TRBJ2-5|.
CASSLEGGLETQYF
TGTGCCAGCAGTTTAGAGGGGGGGCTCGAGACCCAGTACTTC
>TRBV7-3|20|many|TRBJ2-3|TRBD2
CASSLRGGTSGSYGTDTQYF
TGTGCCAGCAGCTTAAGGGGAGGTACTAGCGGGAGCTACGGCACAGATACGCAGTATTTT
>TRBV12-3/TRBV12-4|15|many|TRBJ1-5|TRBD1
CASKLGGQGGQPQHF
TGTGCCAGCAAGCTGGGAGGACAGGGAGGTCAGCCCCAGCATTTT
>TRBV4-2|19|few|TRBJ2-3|TRBD2
CASSRRGLAGVESTDTQYF
TGTGCCAGCAGCCGACGGGGACTAGCGGGAGTAGAGAGCACAGATACGCAGTATTTT
>TRBV5-1|17|many|TRBJ2-1|TRBD2
CASSAQPGLAGLGEQFF
TGCGCCAGCAGCGCACAACCGGGACTAGCGGGATTGGGCGAGCAGTTCTTC
>TRBV6-5|14|many|TRBJ2-1|TRBD1
CASTSLDRGHEQFF
TGTGCCAGCACCTCATTGGACAGGGGTCATGAGCAGTTCTTC
>TRBV5-4|12|many|TRBJ2-7|.
CASRADSLEQYF
TGTGCCAGCAGGGCGGACAGTTTGGAGCAGTACTTC
>TRBV12-3/TRBV12-4|15|.|TRBJ2-2|.
CASSLNRANTGELFF
TGTGCCAGCAGTTTGAACAGGGCGAACACCGGGGAGCTGTTTTTT
>TRBV20-1|15|many|TRBJ2-7|TRBD2
CSAYSGLAGNYEQYF
TGCAGTGCTTACTCTGGACTAGCGGGGAACTACGAGCAGTACTTC
>TRBV15|15|few|TRBJ2-7|.
CATSRDPGASYEQYF
TGTGCCACCAGCAGAGATCCCGGGGCCTCCTACGAGCAGTACTTC
>TRBV19|16|many|TRBJ1-1|TRBD1
CASRPGQGSANTEAFF
TGTGCCAGTAGGCCCGGACAGGGGAGCGCCAACACTGAAGCTTTCTTT
>TRBV25-1|15|many|TRBJ2-1|TRBD2
CASKRLAGSYNEQFF
TGTGCCAGCAAGAGACTAGCGGGATCCTACAATGAGCAGTTCTTC
>TRBV11-2|16|many|TRBJ1-3|.
CASSLDPGSWINTIYF
TGTGCCAGCAGCTTAGATCCAGGCAGCTGGATAAACACCATATATTTT
>TRBV19|15|many|TRBJ2-2|.
CASSMGRTYTGELFF
TGTGCCAGTAGTATGGGGAGGACTTACACCGGGGAGCTGTTTTTT
>TRBV7-9|19|many|TRBJ2-1|TRBD2
CASRPRELAARISYNEQFF
TGTGCCAGCAGGCCGAGAGAACTAGCGGCTAGGATCTCCTACAATGAGCAGTTCTTC
>TRBV18|16|many|TRBJ2-1|TRBD2
CASSPFGTRFYNEQFF
TGTGCCAGCTCACCATTTGGGACTAGATTTTACAATGAGCAGTTCTTC
>TRBV15|15|many|TRBJ2-1|TRBD2
CATSGGGLAIMEQFF
TGTGCCACCAGCGGCGGTGGACTAGCGATTATGGAGCAGTTCTTC
>TRBV12-3/TRBV12-4|12|many|TRBJ1-1|TRBD1
CASSPEGQLAFF
TGTGCCAGCAGTCCGGAGGGACAGTTGGCTTTCTTT
>TRBV7-2|14|.|TRBJ2-1|.
CASSPRTKYNEQFF
TGTGCCAGCAGCCCGCGGACTAAATACAATGAGCAGTTCTTC
>TRBV7-8|12|few|TRBJ2-3|.
CASSNSPDTQYF
TGTGCCAGCAGCAACAGTCCAGATACGCAGTATTTT
>TRBV11-3|10|many|TRBJ1-5|.
CASGRRPQHF
TGTGCCAGCGGAAGGAGGCCCCAGCATTTT
>TRBV28|14|many|TRBJ2-3|.
CASSSGRFEGTQYF
TGTGCCAGCAGCTCGGGACGGTTCGAGGGAACGCAGTATTTT
>TRBV21-1|15|few|TRBJ2-7|.
CASSTRQRENHEQYF
TGTGCCAGCAGCACTCGACAGAGAGAGAACCACGAGCAGTACTTC
>TRBV6-1|15|many|TRBJ2-6|.
CASSPSRSGANVLTF
TGTGCCAGCAGTCCTAGTCGCTCTGGGGCCAACGTCCTGACTTTC
>TRBV14|14|many|TRBJ1-2|TRBD1
CASSQDGQVYGYTF
TGTGCCAGCAGCCAAGACGGACAGGTCTATGGCTACACCTTC
>TRBV6-2/TRBV6-3|19|many|TRBJ1-5|TRBD1
CASSWGPDRGDLIDQPQHF
TGTGCCAGCAGTTGGGGCCCCGACAGGGGGGATTTAATCGATCAGCCCCAGCATTTT
>TRBV12-3/TRBV12-4|15|many|TRBJ2-2|.
CASSLSRVNTGELFF
TGTGCCAGCAGTCTAAGCCGGGTGAACACCGGGGAGCTGTTTTTT
>TRBV10-1|14|many|TRBJ2-7|TRBD2
CATQPSGGDYEQYF
TGCGCCACCCAACCTAGCGGGGGTGACTACGAGCAGTACTTC
>TRBV4-1|12|many|TRBJ2-7|.
CASSQGGTEQYF
TGCGCCAGCAGCCAAGGCGGTACCGAGCAGTACTTC
>TRBV7-3|16|.|TRBJ2-2|.
CASSLWGSGNTGELFF
TGTGCCAGCAGCTTATGGGGTAGCGGTAACACCGGGGAGCTGTTTTTT
>TRBV9|13|.|TRBJ2-7|TRBD1
CASSGQGADEQYF
TGTGCCAGCAGTGGACAGGGGGCAGACGAGCAGTACTTC
>TRBV7-2|13|many|TRBJ1-5|.
CASSRDGLQPQHF
TGTGCCAGCAGCCGAGACGGCCTTCAGCCCCAGCATTTT